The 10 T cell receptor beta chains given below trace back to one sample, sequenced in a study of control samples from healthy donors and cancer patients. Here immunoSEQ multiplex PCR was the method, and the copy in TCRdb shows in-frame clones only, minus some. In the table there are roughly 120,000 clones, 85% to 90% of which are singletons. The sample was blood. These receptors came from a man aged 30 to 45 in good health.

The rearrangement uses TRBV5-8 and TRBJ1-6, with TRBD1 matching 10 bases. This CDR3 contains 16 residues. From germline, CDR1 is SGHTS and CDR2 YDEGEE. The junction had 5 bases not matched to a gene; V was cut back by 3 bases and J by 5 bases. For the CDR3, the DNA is TGTGCCAGCAGCTGGGGGACAGGGGTAGATAATTCACCCCTCCACTTT. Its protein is CASSWGTGVDNSPLHF.

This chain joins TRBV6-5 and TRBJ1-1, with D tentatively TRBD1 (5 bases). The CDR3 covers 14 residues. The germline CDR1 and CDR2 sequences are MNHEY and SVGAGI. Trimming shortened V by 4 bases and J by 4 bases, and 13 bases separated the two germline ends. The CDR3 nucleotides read TGTGCCAGCAGTTCCGGACAAAGGGGCACTGAAGCTTTCTTT. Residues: CASSSGQRGTEAFF.

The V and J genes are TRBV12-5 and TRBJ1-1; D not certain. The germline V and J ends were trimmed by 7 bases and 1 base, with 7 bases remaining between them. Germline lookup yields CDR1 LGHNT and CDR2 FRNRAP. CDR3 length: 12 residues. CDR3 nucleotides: TGTGCTAGTGAGATTGAGAACACTGAAGCTTTCTTT. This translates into CASEIENTEAFF.

The CDR3 reads CATSDIQPGPNEQFF. The CDR3, as DNA: TGTGCCACCAGTGATATACAACCGGGACCTAATGAGCAGTTCTTC. V and J are TRBV24-1 and TRBJ2-1; D tentatively reads TRBD1 or TRBD2 (5 bases each). The CDR3 covers 15 residues. V dropped 3 bases and J dropped 7 bases, with 15 bases sitting between them. Germline values: CDR1 KGHDR, CDR2 SFDVKD.

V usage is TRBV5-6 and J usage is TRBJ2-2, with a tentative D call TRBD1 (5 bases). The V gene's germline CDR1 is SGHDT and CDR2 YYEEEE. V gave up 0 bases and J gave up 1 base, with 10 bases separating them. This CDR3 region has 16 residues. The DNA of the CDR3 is TGTGCCAGCAGCTTGGAGAAGACAGTGAACACCGGGGAGCTGTTTTTT. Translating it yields CASSLEKTVNTGELFF. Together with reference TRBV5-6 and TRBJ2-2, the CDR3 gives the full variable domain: DAGVTQSPTHLIKTRGQQVTLRCSPKSGHDTVSWYQQALGQGPQFIFQYYEEEERQRGNFPDRFSGHQFPNYSSELNVNALLLGDSALYLCASSLEKTVNTGELFFGEGSRLTVL.

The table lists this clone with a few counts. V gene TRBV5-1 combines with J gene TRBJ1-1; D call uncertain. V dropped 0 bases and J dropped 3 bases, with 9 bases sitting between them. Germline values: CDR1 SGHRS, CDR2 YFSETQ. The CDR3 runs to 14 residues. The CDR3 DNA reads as TGCGCCAGCAGCTTGGACAGCGCTTACACTGAAGCTTTCTTT. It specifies CASSLDSAYTEAFF.

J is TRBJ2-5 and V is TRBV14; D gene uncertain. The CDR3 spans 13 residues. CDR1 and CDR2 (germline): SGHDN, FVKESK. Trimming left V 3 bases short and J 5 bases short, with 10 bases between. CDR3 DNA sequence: TGTGCCAGCAGCCACCTCGGTGAGGAGACCCAGTACTTC. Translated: CASSHLGEETQYF.

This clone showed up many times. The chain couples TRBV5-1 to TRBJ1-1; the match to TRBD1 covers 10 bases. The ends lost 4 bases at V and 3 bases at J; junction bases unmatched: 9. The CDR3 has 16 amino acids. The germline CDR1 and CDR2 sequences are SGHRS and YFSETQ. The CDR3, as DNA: TGCGCCAGCAGCGCCCACCTCGGACAGGGGGACACTGAAGCTTTCTTT. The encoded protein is CASSAHLGQGDTEAFF.

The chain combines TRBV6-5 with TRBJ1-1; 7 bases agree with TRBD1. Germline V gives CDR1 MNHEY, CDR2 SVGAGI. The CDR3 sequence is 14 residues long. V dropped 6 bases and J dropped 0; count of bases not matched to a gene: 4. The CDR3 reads CASRLGTVNTEAFF. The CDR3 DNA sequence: TGTGCCAGCAGATTAGGGACAGTGAACACTGAAGCTTTCTTT.

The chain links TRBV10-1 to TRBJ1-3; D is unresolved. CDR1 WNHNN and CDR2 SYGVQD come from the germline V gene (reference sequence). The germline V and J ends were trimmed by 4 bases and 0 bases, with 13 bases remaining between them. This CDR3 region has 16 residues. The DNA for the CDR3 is TGCGCCAGCAGTGCTCAGGCGGTAAACTCTGGAAACACCATATATTTT. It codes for CASSAQAVNSGNTIYF.